Listed here are 22 T cell receptor beta chains from one sample, sequenced in a study of T cells in Graves' hyperthyroidism and ophthalmopathy. Amplified TCR beta CDR3 regions derived from RNA transcripts. The TCR CDR3 first-round RT-PCR relied on the HTBI primer set. TCRdb reprocessed the multiplex PCR reads with MiXCR, giving one entry per CDR3 protein. Of about 260,000 distinct CDR3 sequences listed, approximately 20% are singletons. Sequencing input: blood. The receptors stem from a man aged 25-45 years with Graves' ophthalmopathy.

This clonotype has at least ten counts. The chain combines TRBV2 with TRBJ1-1; D uncertain. The CDR3 runs 11 residues. Germline lookup yields CDR1 SNHLY and CDR2 FYNNEI. V was shortened by 7 bases and J by 6 bases, with 9 bases between the two germline ends. CDR3 in DNA: TGTGCCAGCAATGTTTTCGCTGAAGCTTTCTTT. Its translation: CASNVFAEAFF.

This clonotype came up a few times. This chain joins TRBV4-2 and TRBJ2-2, with 11 positions matching TRBD2. The V gene end was trimmed by 1 base and the J gene end by 2 bases; junction bases not matched to a gene: 3. There are 17 residues in the CDR3. Germline V gene lookup returns CDR1 LGHNA and CDR2 YNFKEQ. The CDR3 DNA follows: TGTGCCAGCAGCCAAGTGGGACTAGCGGCTAACACCGGGGAGCTGTTTTTT. Translated: CASSQVGLAANTGELFF.

As to this clonotype: An end of the junction does not agree with germline; a read error may underlie this. The rearrangement links TRBV7-9 to TRBJ2-2; 8 nucleotides match TRBD2. The germline V gene has CDR1 SEHNR and CDR2 FQNEAQ (reference sequence). The CDR3 is 17 residues long. The CDR3 spells CASSPLLSSGNPGELFF. CDR3 in DNA: TGTGCCAGCAGCCCGCTTTTGAGTAGCGGGAACCCCGGGGAGCTGTTTTTT.

This clonotype turned up a few times. This chain's CDR3 is CASSWTNTGELFF. CDR3 nucleotide sequence: TGTGCCAGCAGCTGGACGAACACCGGGGAGCTGTTTTTT. The rearrangement uses TRBV11-2 and TRBJ2-2, with no clear D. V lost 4 bases and J lost 0, with 3 bases in between. Germline assignment: CDR1 SGHAT and CDR2 FQNNGV. The CDR3 spans 13 residues.

This clonotype was observed a handful of times. The chain uses TRBV28 and TRBJ1-6, with D uncertain. Germline V CDR1 and CDR2: MDHEN, SYDVKM. There are 12 residues in the CDR3. With 5 bases removed from V and 7 bases from J, the gap between germline ends came to 6 bases. The CDR3 sequence: CASSESNSPLHF. The CDR3 nucleotides are TGTGCCAGCAGTGAGAGCAATTCACCCCTCCACTTT. The full variable domain, in which reference TRBV28 and TRBJ1-6 provide the parts outside the CDR3, is DVKVTQSSRYLVKRTGEKVFLECVQDMDHENMFWYRQDPGLGLRLIYFSYDVKMKEKGDIPEGYSVSREKKERFSLILESASTNQTSMYLCASSESNSPLHFGNGTRLTVT.

This clonotype came up many times. V is TRBV28 and J is TRBJ2-1; either TRBD1 or TRBD2 may supply D (7 bases each). The V gene lost 4 bases and the J gene lost 2 bases, with 24 bases spanning the gap. CDR3 length: 19 amino acids. In germline, CDR1 is MDHEN, CDR2 SYDVKM. CDR3 in amino acids: CASSSISGTDPKTYNEQFF. CDR3 sequence (DNA): TGTGCCAGCAGTTCAATAAGCGGGACAGACCCGAAAACCTACAATGAGCAGTTCTTC.

The chain carries TRBV7-3 and TRBJ2-5; 8 bases line up with TRBD2. The germline V gene has CDR1 SGHTA and CDR2 FQGTGA. After removal of 1 base from V and 3 bases from J, the junction contained 7 bases not matched to a gene. The CDR3 is made up of 16 amino acids. The CDR3 nucleotides read TGTGCCAGCAGCTTAAAATCCCGGGGGGGGAAAGAGACCCAGTACTTC. Amino acids: CASSLKSRGGKETQYF.

The J gene is TRBJ2-7, the V gene TRBV28; perhaps TRBD2 as D (6 bases). V lost 3 bases and J 0 bases, leaving 15 bases between the germline ends. This CDR3 has 16 residues. Germline V lookup: CDR1 MDHEN, CDR2 SYDVKM. CDR3 residues: CASSFPQAGYSYEQYF. The DNA for the CDR3 is TGTGCCAGCAGTTTCCCCCAGGCGGGATACTCCTACGAGCAGTACTTC.

This clonotype was counted many times. The rearrangement uses TRBV28 and TRBJ2-7, with D perhaps TRBD1 (6 bases). The V end lost 4 bases, the J end lost 3 bases, and 13 bases lay between the germline ends. This CDR3 has 14 residues. Germline V gene sequence: CDR1 MDHEN, CDR2 SYDVKM. The CDR3 protein is CASSSPGHVYEQYF. CDR3 sequence (DNA): TGTGCCAGCAGTTCGCCGGGACACGTCTACGAGCAGTACTTC.

This clonotype was picked up a small number of times. The J gene is TRBJ2-5, the V gene TRBV6-1, with 14 bases aligning to TRBD2. CDR1 MNHNS and CDR2 SASEGT come from the germline V gene. This CDR3 has 17 amino acids. Unmatched junction bases numbered 12, after V lost 10 bases and J lost 2 bases. Here the CDR3 DNA reads TGTGCCACCCTAGGGACTAGCGGGAGAGGGAAGCAAGAGACCCAGTACTTC. Translated, it gives CATLGTSGRGKQETQYF.

CDR3 sequence (DNA): TGTGCCAGCAGCGCGGTCCCGGGACAGGGATCACCCCTCCACTTT. Translation: CASSAVPGQGSPLHF. The rearrangement joins TRBV9 to TRBJ1-6; 9 bases line up with TRBD1. Trimming took 3 bases from V and 10 from J; bases not matched to a gene: 8. This CDR3 contains 15 residues. Germline CDR1 is SGDLS and CDR2 is YYNGEE.

This clonotype was seen ten or more times. J is TRBJ2-1 and V is TRBV29-1, with D perhaps matching TRBD1 (5 bases). CDR3 size: 12 residues. V lost 4 bases and J 5 bases, leaving 9 bases between the germline ends. Germline loops: CDR1 SQVTM, CDR2 ANQGSEA. Here the CDR3 DNA reads TGCAGCGTTGGGGGCATAAACAATGAGCAGTTCTTC. This translates into CSVGGINNEQFF.

This clonotype was seen a few times. This CDR3 is CASSLRGTGGGDEQFF. In DNA form, the CDR3 reads TGTGCCAGCAGCTTACGCGGGACAGGGGGCGGCGATGAGCAGTTCTTC. The chain links TRBV7-9 to TRBJ2-1; 12 bases line up with TRBD1. The CDR3 runs to 16 residues. The germline gives CDR1 SEHNR, CDR2 FQNEAQ (reference sequence). The junction had 7 bases not matched to a gene; V was cut back by 2 bases and J by 8 bases.

CDR3 nucleotides: TGTGCCAGCAGCCGCCTCGGACGTCCTACGAACGCAGATACGCAGTATTTT. Translated, it gives CASSRLGRPTNADTQYF. The chain employs TRBV27 and TRBJ2-3; D remains unclear. Germline V gene lookup returns CDR1 MNHEY and CDR2 SMNVEV (reference sequence). The CDR3 covers 17 residues. V was pared by 6 bases and J by 4 bases, with 23 bases between.

Turning to this clonotype: A much larger clone differs from this one at a single base, so this may be a read error. The chain employs TRBV3-1 and TRBJ2-1, with a possible D match to TRBD2 (6 bases). Germline V gives CDR1 LGHDT, CDR2 YNNKEL (reference sequence). This CDR3 contains 14 residues. The chain's CDR3 is CAGSQGGGIREQFF. CDR3 DNA sequence: TGTGCCGGCAGCCAAGGAGGCGGGATAAGGGAGCAGTTCTTC.

The J gene is TRBJ2-4, the V gene TRBV20-1, with D uncertain. The germline V gene has CDR1 DFQATT and CDR2 SNEGSKA (reference sequence). With 5 bases removed from V and 0 bases from J, the gap between germline ends came to 8 bases. There are 13 residues in the CDR3. The chain's CDR3 is CSAGAVAKNIQYF. The DNA of the CDR3 is TGCAGTGCTGGTGCGGTAGCCAAAAACATTCAGTACTTC.

The chain combines TRBV7-8 with TRBJ1-1, with unresolved D. The V and J ends lost 4 bases and 4 bases respectively, with 10 bases between them. CDR1 SGHVS and CDR2 FQNEAQ come from the germline V gene. This CDR3 has 13 amino acids. The CDR3 reads CASSSRWITEAFF. The CDR3 DNA follows: TGTGCCAGCAGCTCCCGATGGATCACTGAAGCTTTCTTT. The full variable domain, completed using reference TRBV7-8 and TRBJ1-1, is GAGVSQSPRYKVAKRGQDVALRCDPISGHVSLFWYQQALGQGPEFLTYFQNEAQLDKSGLPSDRFFAERPEGSVSTLKIQRTQQEDSAVYLCASSSRWITEAFFGQGTRLTVV.

In this sample, this clonotype turned up many times. CDR3 coding DNA: TGCGCCAGCAGCCCCGAAGACCCGAACACCGGGGAGCTGTTTTTT. This encodes CASSPEDPNTGELFF. This chain links TRBV5-1 with TRBJ2-2; D remains ambiguous. Germline V gives CDR1 SGHRS, CDR2 YFSETQ. Trimming cost V 4 bases and J 0 bases, with 10 bases left between them. The CDR3 totals 15 residues.

This clonotype turned up a few times. This chain connects TRBV5-1 to TRBJ1-1, with TRBD1 matching over 8 bases. Germline V gives CDR1 SGHRS, CDR2 YFSETQ. The CDR3 covers 14 residues. The J segment lost 7 bases and the V segment lost 0 bases, leaving 5 bases of the junction unmatched. The CDR3 nucleotides are TGCGCCAGCAGCTTGGGGGCAGGGGGCGGTGAAGCTTTCTTT. Translated, it gives CASSLGAGGGEAFF.

This clonotype has a count of ten or more. The V gene is TRBV6-1, the J gene TRBJ2-3; 15 bases line up with TRBD2. The germline V gene has CDR1 MNHNS and CDR2 SASEGT. The CDR3 is made up of 16 amino acids. J lost 3 bases, V lost 8 bases, and 6 bases had no gene match. CDR3 sequence (DNA): TGTGCCAGCGGAGGACTAGCGGGAGGGTATACAGATACGCAGTATTTT. Amino acids: CASGGLAGGYTDTQYF.

This clonotype appeared many times. The rearrangement joins TRBV28 to TRBJ1-6; D uncertain. The CDR3 has 12 amino acids. Germline V gene sequence: CDR1 MDHEN, CDR2 SYDVKM. V dropped 3 bases and J dropped 8 bases, with 5 bases sitting between them. CDR3 DNA: TGTGCCAGCAGTTTGAAGCATTCACCCCTCCACTTT. Its translation is CASSLKHSPLHF. The full variable domain, with the rest looked up from reference TRBV28 and TRBJ1-6, is DVKVTQSSRYLVKRTGEKVFLECVQDMDHENMFWYRQDPGLGLRLIYFSYDVKMKEKGDIPEGYSVSREKKERFSLILESASTNQTSMYLCASSLKHSPLHFGNGTRLTVT.

The chain is built from TRBV19 and TRBJ1-3, with D maybe TRBD1 (5 bases). V was pared by 8 bases and J by 0 bases, with 14 bases between. CDR3 length: 15 amino acids. In germline, CDR1 is LNHDA, CDR2 SQIVND (reference sequence). This chain's CDR3 is CASRAGQSSGNTIYF. The CDR3 DNA follows: TGTGCCAGTCGCGCGGGGCAGTCCTCTGGAAACACCATATATTTT.